This T cell receptor beta chain was documented in a study of T-cell memory formation after mild COVID-19. This clonotype was observed a handful of times. TCRdb redid the calling of the 5' RACE reads with MiXCR, one entry per CDR3 protein. The sample includes fewer than 200,000 distinct CDR3 sequences, under 15% of them seen just once. The V end lost 5 bases, the J end lost 0 bases, and 11 bases lay between the germline ends. CDR3 length equals 16 residues. The receptor was derived from a man younger than 30 who had mild COVID-19 (a few samples of this study predate the infection). Cell type and time point are not known. The chain is built from TRBV12-3 or TRBV12-4 and TRBJ1-6; the D gene is possibly TRBD1 (5 bases). The sequencing sample was made of PBMCs or a T cell subset sorted from them (not recorded which). CDR3 DNA sequence: TGTGCCAGCAGTCCCCGACAGAGCTCCTATAATTCACCCCTCCACTTT. Encoded protein: CASSPRQSSYNSPLHF.